Below are 21 T cell receptor beta chains sequenced from a single sample in a study of T-cell reconstitution after alpha-beta-depleted transplantation in children (dated by TCRdb to about 2016). The library was built by means of PCR. Sequenced using an Illumina HiSeq 2500. Molecular barcoding was employed in the preparation of TCR libraries, with unique molecular identifiers being used to normalize TCRbeta repertoire quantification. TCRdb ran its own pipeline on the public reads, namely fastp trimming at Q25 and MiXCR clone calling, and kept in-frame beta chains. Entries are consolidated by CDR3 protein sequence, retaining the most common genes and DNA. The table for this sample lists approximately 200,000 distinct CDR3 sequences; 6.3% of them were counted only once. The top ten hold around 4.4% of the sample. The sample's treatment or condition label is to be understood as: allogeneic hematopoietic cell transplantation with graft depleted of TCRalphabeta T cells and CD19 B cells.

The starting material was PBMCs, obtained before TCRalphabeta/CD19-depleted stem cell transplant. The source of these receptors is a girl under three years old with combined immunodeficiency, due to receive a stem cell transplant.

This clonotype was counted at least ten times. The chain links TRBV7-6 to TRBJ1-4; no clear D gene. Germline V lookup: CDR1 SGHVS, CDR2 FNYEAQ. The ends were cut back, 1 base at V and 0 bases at J, with 12 bases in the middle. CDR3 length: 17 amino acids. The DNA for the CDR3 is TGTGCCAGCAGCTTAGAGACCCCCCGTGCAACTAATGAAAAACTGTTTTTT. Protein: CASSLETPRATNEKLFF.

This clonotype was seen a handful of times. The chain combines TRBV27 with TRBJ2-7; TRBD1 agrees at 7 bases. V lost 8 bases, J lost 2 bases, and 6 bases stayed unmatched. The germline V gene encodes CDR1 MNHEY and CDR2 SMNVEV (reference sequence). This CDR3 spans 13 amino acids. In DNA form, the CDR3 reads TGTGCCAGCGCCCCGCAGGGGGCCTACGAGCAGTACTTC. Translating gives CASAPQGAYEQYF.

This clonotype was counted at least ten times. The chain carries TRBV3-1 and TRBJ1-1; TRBD1 matches at 7 bases. The J segment lost 1 base and the V segment lost 3 bases, leaving 5 bases of the junction unmatched. The CDR3 has 15 amino acids. The germline V gene encodes CDR1 LGHDT and CDR2 YNNKEL (reference sequence). This CDR3 reads CASSHKGTANTEAFF. The CDR3 DNA sequence: TGTGCCAGCAGCCACAAGGGGACAGCGAACACTGAAGCTTTCTTT.

The J gene is TRBJ2-5, the V gene TRBV13, with 11 bases identical to TRBD2. CDR3 size: 17 residues. The J segment lost 5 bases and the V segment lost 4 bases, leaving 12 bases of the junction unmatched. Germline V gene sequence: CDR1 PRHDT, CDR2 FYEKMQ (reference sequence). CDR3 in amino acids: CASSSKLAGGGFETQYF. The CDR3 DNA reads as TGTGCCAGCAGCTCCAAGCTAGCGGGAGGAGGGTTCGAGACCCAGTACTTC.

This clonotype appeared many times. The rearrangement uses TRBV7-3 and TRBJ2-1; 7 positions agree with TRBD2. The CDR3 runs to 13 residues. V lost 1 base to trimming and J lost 9 bases; unmatched junction nucleotides: 3. In germline, CDR1 is SGHTA, CDR2 FQGTGA. For the CDR3, the DNA is TGTGCCAGCAGCTTAAATGGGGGGGGTGAGCAGTTCTTC. Amino acids: CASSLNGGGEQFF. The whole variable domain, filled in from reference TRBV7-3 and TRBJ2-1, reads GAGVSQTPSNKVTEKGKYVELRCDPISGHTALYWYRQSLGQGPEFLIYFQGTGAADDSGLPNDRFFAVRPEGSVSTLKIQRTERGDSAVYLCASSLNGGGEQFFGPGTRLTVL.

The sample holds many counts of this clonotype. This chain connects TRBV12-3 or TRBV12-4 to TRBJ2-7, with 7 bases matching TRBD2. Trimming at V came to 3 bases and at J to 4 bases, leaving 6 bases not matched to a gene. This CDR3 is 14 amino acids long. The CDR3 loop reads CASSFGGSLYEQYF. The CDR3 bases are TGTGCCAGCAGTTTTGGCGGGAGCCTTTACGAGCAGTACTTC.

The gene calls are TRBV7-2 and TRBJ1-4, with D hard to call. V lost 4 bases to trimming and J lost 3 bases, with 12 bases between them. CDR1 is SGHTA, CDR2 FQGNSA, per germline. This CDR3 spans 15 amino acids. The CDR3 nucleotides read TGTGCCAGCAGCTACCAATATGCAGCTAATGAAAAACTGTTTTTT. This encodes CASSYQYAANEKLFF.

The gene calls are TRBV28 and TRBJ1-5; D is undetermined. Trimming removed 3 bases at V and 6 bases at J, with 21 bases between. Germline CDR1 is MDHEN and CDR2 is SYDVKM. This CDR3 contains 17 residues. The CDR3 is CASSFLVGRAESQPQHF. Written as DNA, the CDR3 is TGTGCCAGCAGTTTCCTGGTCGGGAGGGCGGAATCTCAGCCCCAGCATTTT.

In its sample, this clonotype was seen many times. CDR3 coding DNA: TGTGCCAGCAGCGGCACAGGGACCTTGGGCTATGGCTACACCTTC. Translated, it gives CASSGTGTLGYGYTF. The J gene is TRBJ1-2, the V gene TRBV9; possible D gene TRBD1, 6 bases. The CDR3 is 15 residues long. The ends were cut back, 3 bases at V and 4 bases at J, with 16 bases in the middle. The germline CDR1 and CDR2 sequences are SGDLS and YYNGEE.

The sample holds a few counts of this clonotype. The gene calls are TRBV7-6 and TRBJ2-3; D perhaps matches TRBD2 (5 bases). Trimming stripped 0 bases from V and 5 bases from J, with 18 bases between. The germline V gene encodes CDR1 SGHVS and CDR2 FNYEAQ. This CDR3 contains 17 residues. For the CDR3, the DNA is TGTGCCAGCAGCTTAGCGGCGGCTAGCCGGGCGTTAGATACGCAGTATTTT. This gives the protein CASSLAAASRALDTQYF.

This clonotype was observed a few times. The rearrangement joins TRBV4-1 to TRBJ2-2, with 11 positions matching TRBD2. V was pared by 3 bases and J by 7 bases, with 7 bases of the junction left unmatched. Germline V gives CDR1 MGHRA, CDR2 YSYEKL. The CDR3 spans 16 residues. CDR3: CASSQAPGLAVGELFF. CDR3 nucleotides: TGCGCCAGCAGCCAGGCACCGGGACTAGCGGTCGGGGAGCTGTTTTTT.

There are many counts of this clonotype. The chain joins TRBV21-1 to TRBJ2-1. TRBV21-1 represents a pseudogene. The CDR3 is made up of 16 amino acids. CDR3 sequence: CASSTQRNEGYNEQFF. CDR3 sequence (DNA): TGTGCCAGCAGCACCCAAAGGAATGAAGGATACAATGAGCAGTTCTTC.

This clonotype was detected ten times or more. The chain couples TRBV12-3 or TRBV12-4 to TRBJ2-3, with 9 nucleotides matching TRBD2. CDR3 length: 15 amino acids. V was pared by 3 bases and J by 5 bases, with 6 bases of the junction left unmatched. The CDR3 spells CASSFAGGPLDTQYF. The CDR3 DNA is TGTGCCAGCAGTTTCGCGGGAGGGCCGTTAGATACGCAGTATTTT.

This clonotype was seen repeatedly, ten times or more. This rearrangement joins TRBV2 to TRBJ2-7; TRBD1 aligns across 7 bases. In germline, CDR1 is SNHLY, CDR2 FYNNEI. J gave up 3 bases and V 9 bases, and 8 bases lay outside the gene matches. This CDR3 has 13 residues. CDR3: CASRDRLVYEQYF. The CDR3 nucleotides are TGTGCCAGTAGGGACAGACTCGTCTACGAGCAGTACTTC.

This clonotype was found a few times. This sequence joins TRBV13 and TRBJ1-1; D unclear. The CDR3 contains 14 residues. The V gene's germline CDR1 is PRHDT and CDR2 FYEKMQ (reference sequence). Trimming removed 1 base at V and 3 bases at J, with 9 bases between. CDR3 loop: CASSLDLEYTEAFF. The CDR3 nucleotides are TGTGCCAGCAGCTTAGATCTGGAATACACTGAAGCTTTCTTT.

The J gene is TRBJ2-1, the V gene TRBV20-1, with TRBD2 identical over 10 bases. CDR3 length: 16 amino acids. V shed 0 bases and J 9 bases; nucleotides not matched to a gene: 11. Germline V lookup: CDR1 DFQATT, CDR2 SNEGSKA (reference sequence). The CDR3 nucleotides are TGCAGTGCTAGAGAAGAGAGCGGGAGGGCCTTTGGTGAGCAGTTCTTC. Amino acid sequence: CSAREESGRAFGEQFF.

This clonotype was seen at least ten times. V and J are TRBV6-2 or TRBV6-3 and TRBJ1-2; unclear D gene. CDR3 size: 14 residues. V lost 6 bases and J 6 bases, leaving 17 bases between the germline ends. CDR1 is MNHEY, CDR2 SVGEGT, per germline. DNA of the CDR3: TGTGCCAGCAGCCTTAACGGACGGGTTAATGGCTACACCTTC. Protein sequence: CASSLNGRVNGYTF.

This clonotype was counted ten times or more. The chain combines TRBV4-3 with TRBJ2-3; D may be TRBD1 (6 bases). The V end lost 3 bases, the J end lost 5 bases, and 9 bases lay between the germline ends. From germline, CDR1 is LGHNA and CDR2 YSLEER. The CDR3 totals 13 residues. The CDR3 loop reads CASSHIGGDTQYF. In DNA form, the CDR3 reads TGCGCCAGCAGCCATATAGGGGGAGATACGCAGTATTTT.

Note on this clonotype: It may be a read error: a sequence one base away is much more abundant. This chain links TRBV2 with TRBJ2-3; D assignment may be TRBD1 or TRBD2 (5 bases each). Per the germline V gene, CDR1 is SNHLY and CDR2 is FYNNEI. V was clipped by 4 bases and J by 6 bases, with 20 bases between them. The CDR3 has 16 residues. This CDR3 is CASSGWTSEEGDTQYF. In DNA, the CDR3 is TGTGCCAGCAGTGGTTGGACTTCGGAAGAGGGGGATACGCAGTATTTT.

This clonotype was observed at least ten times. The chain employs TRBV5-1 and TRBJ2-5; 7 bases match TRBD2. CDR3 length: 16 amino acids. V was pared by 1 base and J by 5 bases, with 11 bases of the junction left unmatched. Germline V gene data show CDR1 as SGHRS and CDR2 as YFSETQ. CDR3 amino acids: CASSLLSAGEAETQYF. For the CDR3, the DNA is TGCGCCAGCAGCTTGCTTTCGGCGGGAGAGGCTGAGACCCAGTACTTC.

This clonotype was recorded at least ten times. V and J are TRBV7-4 and TRBJ1-5, with TRBD1 identical over 8 bases. The germline CDR1 and CDR2 sequences are SGHVT and SQSDAQ. The trim removed 6 bases at V and 0 bases at J, leaving 10 bases unmatched. This CDR3 is built from 17 residues. The CDR3 region is CASSMTPTGDSNQPQHF. The CDR3 region has the DNA TGTGCCAGCAGTATGACTCCGACAGGGGATAGCAATCAGCCCCAGCATTTT.